Following are 11 T cell receptor beta chains from one sample sequenced in a study of CD8 T cells in Susac syndrome. Reverse transcription of roughly 0.45 to 1 ug RNA used random hexamers. TCRdb used MiXCR to reprocess the immunoSEQ multiplex PCR reads, holding one entry per CDR3 protein. The table records 100,000 to 150,000 distinct CDR3 sequences, roughly 96% of them present only once. Sequences were obtained from CD4+ T cells from PBMCs. The receptor source for this set is a human donor in good health.

This sequence joins TRBV3-1 and TRBJ2-1; D unresolved. Germline V CDR1 and CDR2: LGHDT, YNNKEL (reference sequence). The CDR3 has 13 residues. Trimming stripped 4 bases from V and 4 bases from J, with 8 bases between. The CDR3 here is CASSRLLYNEQFF. The CDR3 DNA reads TGTGCCAGCAGCCGCCTACTATACAATGAGCAGTTCTTC.

The sample holds one count of this clonotype. CDR3 in amino acids: CASSLTKTGGNTEAFF. The CDR3 DNA is TGTGCCAGCAGCTTAACTAAGACAGGGGGCAACACTGAAGCTTTCTTT. The chain combines TRBV13 with TRBJ1-1; 10 nucleotides match TRBD1. The CDR3 length is 16 residues. J gave up 2 bases and V 2 bases, and 5 bases lay outside the gene matches. From germline, CDR1 is PRHDT and CDR2 FYEKMQ (reference sequence).

The chain combines TRBV3-1 with TRBJ1-3; unclear D gene. V was pared by 1 base and J by 2 bases, with 3 bases between. Per the germline V gene, CDR1 is LGHDT and CDR2 is YNNKEL (reference sequence). This CDR3 region has 13 residues. In DNA form, the CDR3 reads TGTGCCAGCAGCCAAGTGGCTGGAAACACCATATATTTT. Protein: CASSQVAGNTIYF.

V gene TRBV3-1 combines with J gene TRBJ1-1; D gene uncertain. V shed 4 bases and J shed 1 base, with 10 bases lying between them. CDR1 LGHDT and CDR2 YNNKEL come from the germline V gene (reference sequence). CDR3 length equals 14 residues. In nucleotides, the CDR3 is TGTGCCAGCAGCCCTGGGTGGGGGAACACTGAAGCTTTCTTT. Encoded protein: CASSPGWGNTEAFF.

The rearrangement joins TRBV7-2 to TRBJ2-6, with 8 nucleotides matching TRBD1. V dropped 5 bases and J dropped 2; count of bases not matched to a gene: 2. From germline, CDR1 is SGHTA and CDR2 FQGNSA. This CDR3 has 15 amino acids. The CDR3 DNA sequence: TGTGCCAGCAGCCGGACAGGGACTGGGGCCAACGTCCTGACTTTC. Translated, it gives CASSRTGTGANVLTF.

This clonotype was seen just once. The chain links TRBV27 to TRBJ2-7; the match to TRBD2 covers 7 bases. J was trimmed by 5 bases and V by 3 bases; bases with no gene match: 4. Germline V CDR1 and CDR2: MNHEY, SMNVEV (reference sequence). The CDR3 consists of 13 residues. CDR3 loop: CASSLRLADEQYF. DNA for the CDR3: TGTGCCAGCAGTTTGAGGCTAGCGGACGAGCAGTACTTC.

This rearrangement joins TRBV11-1 to TRBJ2-6; TRBD1 agrees at 9 bases. The germline V gene encodes CDR1 SGHAT and CDR2 FQDESV (reference sequence). Trimming cost V 5 bases and J 2 bases; bases outside gene matches: 7. The CDR3 is 17 residues long. This CDR3 is CASSRDRAPAGANVLTF. In nucleotides, the CDR3 is TGTGCCAGCAGCAGGGACAGGGCCCCCGCTGGGGCCAACGTCCTGACTTTC.

J is TRBJ2-5 and V is TRBV20-1, with TRBD1 identical over 8 bases. V shed 3 bases, J shed 4 bases, and the junction held 7 bases outside the gene matches. Germline-derived CDR1 and CDR2 are DFQATT and SNEGSKA (reference sequence). The CDR3 is made up of 14 amino acids. The CDR3 DNA reads as TGCAGTGCTAGCAAACAGGGGGAACGAGAGACCCAGTACTTC. Translation gives CSASKQGERETQYF.

DNA for the CDR3: TGTGCCAGCTCGCAGGACTTAGCGGGGGCCGGGGAGCTGTTTTTT. Its translation is CASSQDLAGAGELFF. The chain couples TRBV18 to TRBJ2-2; 9 nucleotides match TRBD2. Germline V gene sequence: CDR1 KGHSH, CDR2 LQKENI. Unmatched junction bases numbered 8, after V lost 6 bases and J lost 6 bases. The CDR3 has 15 residues.

The CDR3 DNA reads as TGTGCCAGCAGCCTGACAGGGGGCAATGAAAAACTGTTTTTT. Translated, it gives CASSLTGGNEKLFF. The genes are TRBV3-1 and TRBJ1-4; 10 nucleotides match TRBD1. Germline-derived CDR1 and CDR2 are LGHDT and YNNKEL (reference sequence). This CDR3 is built from 14 residues. The ends lost 4 bases at V and 5 bases at J; junction bases unmatched: 1.

The chain recombines TRBV7-9 with TRBJ1-1; possible D gene TRBD1, 6 bases. The V end was cut by 1 base, the J end by 6 bases, with 12 bases between. Germline V gene sequence: CDR1 SEHNR, CDR2 FQNEAQ (reference sequence). The length of the CDR3 is 14 residues. The DNA for the CDR3 is TGTGCCAGCAGCTTAGAGGGGGGGTTCCCTGAAGCTTTCTTT. Its translation is CASSLEGGFPEAFF.